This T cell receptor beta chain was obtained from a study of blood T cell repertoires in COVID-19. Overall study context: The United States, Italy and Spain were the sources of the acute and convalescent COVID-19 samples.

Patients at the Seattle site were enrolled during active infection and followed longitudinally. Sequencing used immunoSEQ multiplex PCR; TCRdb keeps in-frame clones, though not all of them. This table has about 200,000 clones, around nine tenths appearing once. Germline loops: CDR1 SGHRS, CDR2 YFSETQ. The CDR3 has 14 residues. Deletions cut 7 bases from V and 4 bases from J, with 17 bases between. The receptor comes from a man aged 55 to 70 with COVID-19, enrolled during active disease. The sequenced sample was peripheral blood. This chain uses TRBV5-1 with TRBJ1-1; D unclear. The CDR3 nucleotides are TGCGCCAGCGCGTTGAGGGATCCGGCCACTGAAGCTTTCTTT. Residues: CASALRDPATEAFF. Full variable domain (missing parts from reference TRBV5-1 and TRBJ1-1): KAGVTQTPRYLIKTRGQQVTLSCSPISGHRSVSWYQQTPGQGLQFLFEYFSETQRNKGNFPGRFSGRQFSNSRSEMNVSTLELGDSALYLCASALRDPATEAFFGQGTRLTVV.